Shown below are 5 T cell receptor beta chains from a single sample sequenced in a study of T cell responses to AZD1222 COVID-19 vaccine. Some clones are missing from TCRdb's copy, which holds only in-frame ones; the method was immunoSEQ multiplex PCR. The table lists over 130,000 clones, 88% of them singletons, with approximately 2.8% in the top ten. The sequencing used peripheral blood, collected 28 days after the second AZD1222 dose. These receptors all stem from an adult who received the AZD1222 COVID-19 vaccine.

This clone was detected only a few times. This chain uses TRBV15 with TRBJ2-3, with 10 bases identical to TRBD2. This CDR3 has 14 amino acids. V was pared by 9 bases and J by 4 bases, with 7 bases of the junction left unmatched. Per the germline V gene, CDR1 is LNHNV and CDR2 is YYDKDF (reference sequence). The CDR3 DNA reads TGTGCCACACTAGCGGGGAGAATCTCAGATACGCAGTATTTT. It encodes CATLAGRISDTQYF.

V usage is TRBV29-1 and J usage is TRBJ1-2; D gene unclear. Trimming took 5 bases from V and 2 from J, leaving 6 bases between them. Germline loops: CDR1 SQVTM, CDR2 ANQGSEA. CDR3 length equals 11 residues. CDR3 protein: CSVTENYGYTF. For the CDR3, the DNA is TGCAGCGTTACAGAAAACTATGGCTACACCTTC. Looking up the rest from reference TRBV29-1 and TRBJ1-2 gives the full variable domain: SAVISQKPSRDICQRGTSLTIQCQVDSQVTMMFWYRQQPGQSLTLIATANQGSEATYESGFVIDKFPISRPNLTFSTLTVSNMSPEDSSIYLCSVTENYGYTFGSGTRLTVV.

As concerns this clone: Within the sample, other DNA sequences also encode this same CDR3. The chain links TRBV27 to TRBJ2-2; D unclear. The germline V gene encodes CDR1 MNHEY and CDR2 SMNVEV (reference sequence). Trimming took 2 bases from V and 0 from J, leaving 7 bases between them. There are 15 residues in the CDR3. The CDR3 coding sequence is TGTGCCAGCAGTTTAGAAGGCCCGAACACCGGGGAGCTGTTTTTT. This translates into CASSLEGPNTGELFF.

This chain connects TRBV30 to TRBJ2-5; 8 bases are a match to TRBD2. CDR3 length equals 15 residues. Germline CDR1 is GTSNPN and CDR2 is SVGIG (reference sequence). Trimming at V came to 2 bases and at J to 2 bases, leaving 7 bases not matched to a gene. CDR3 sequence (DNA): TGTGCCTGGAGTAGGGCTAGCGGGCCGCAAGAGACCCAGTACTTC. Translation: CAWSRASGPQETQYF.

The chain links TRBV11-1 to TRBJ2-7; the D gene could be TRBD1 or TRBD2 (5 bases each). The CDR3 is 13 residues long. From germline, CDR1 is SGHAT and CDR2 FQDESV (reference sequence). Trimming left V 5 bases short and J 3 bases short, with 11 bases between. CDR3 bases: TGTGCCAGCAGCGCGAGAGGGGTCTACGAGCAGTACTTC. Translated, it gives CASSARGVYEQYF.